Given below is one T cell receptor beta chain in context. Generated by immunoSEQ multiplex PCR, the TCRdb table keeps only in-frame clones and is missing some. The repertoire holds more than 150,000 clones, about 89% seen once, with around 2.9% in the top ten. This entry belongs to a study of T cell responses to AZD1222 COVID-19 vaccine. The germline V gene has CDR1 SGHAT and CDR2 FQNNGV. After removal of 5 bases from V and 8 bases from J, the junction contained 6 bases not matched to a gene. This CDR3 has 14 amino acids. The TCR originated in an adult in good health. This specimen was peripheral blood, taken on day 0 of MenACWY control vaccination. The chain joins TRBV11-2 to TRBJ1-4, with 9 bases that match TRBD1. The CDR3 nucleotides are TGTGCCAGCAGCAGCTACAGGGGGCGAGAAAAACTGTTTTTT. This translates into CASSSYRGREKLFF.